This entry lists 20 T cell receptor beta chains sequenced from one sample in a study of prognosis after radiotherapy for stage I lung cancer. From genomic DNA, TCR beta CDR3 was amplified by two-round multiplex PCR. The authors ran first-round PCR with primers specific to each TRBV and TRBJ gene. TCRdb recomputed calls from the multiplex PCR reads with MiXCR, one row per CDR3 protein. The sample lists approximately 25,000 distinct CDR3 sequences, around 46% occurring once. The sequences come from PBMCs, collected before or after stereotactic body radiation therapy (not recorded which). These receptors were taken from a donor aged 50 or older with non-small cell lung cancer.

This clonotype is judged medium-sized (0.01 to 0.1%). CDR3 in amino acids: CATSEVGNTEAFF. The DNA for the CDR3 is TGTGCCACCAGTGAGGTGGGGAACACTGAAGCTTTCTTT. The V call is TRBV24-1, the J call TRBJ1-1; D gene unclear. The V gene's germline CDR1 is KGHDR and CDR2 SFDVKD. This CDR3 contains 13 residues. V was clipped by 4 bases and J by 1 base, with 6 bases between them.

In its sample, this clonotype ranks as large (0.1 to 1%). The CDR3 loop is CASSGPGQGAARPGNTIYF. The CDR3 bases are TGTGCCAGCAGTGGACCGGGACAGGGGGCCGCCCGCCCTGGAAACACCATATATTTT. This chain links TRBV2 with TRBJ1-3, with 12 positions matching TRBD1. In germline, CDR1 is SNHLY, CDR2 FYNNEI. J lost 2 bases, V lost 4 bases, and 12 bases had no gene match. This CDR3 contains 19 residues.

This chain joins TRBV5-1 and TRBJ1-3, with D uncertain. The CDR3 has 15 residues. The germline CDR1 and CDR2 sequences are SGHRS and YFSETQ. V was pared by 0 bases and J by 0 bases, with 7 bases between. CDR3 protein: CASSLDFSSGNTIYF. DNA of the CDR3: TGCGCCAGCAGCTTGGATTTTAGCTCTGGAAACACCATATATTTT.

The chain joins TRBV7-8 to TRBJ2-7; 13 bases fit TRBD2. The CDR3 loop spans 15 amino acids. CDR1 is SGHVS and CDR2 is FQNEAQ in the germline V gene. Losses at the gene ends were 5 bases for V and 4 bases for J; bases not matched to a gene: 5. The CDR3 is CASSELAGGPYEQYF. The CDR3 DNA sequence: TGTGCCAGCAGCGAACTAGCGGGAGGGCCTTACGAGCAGTACTTC.

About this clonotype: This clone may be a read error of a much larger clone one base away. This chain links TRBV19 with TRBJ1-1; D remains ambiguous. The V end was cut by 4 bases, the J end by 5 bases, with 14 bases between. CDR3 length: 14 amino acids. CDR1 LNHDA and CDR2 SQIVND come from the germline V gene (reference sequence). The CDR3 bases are TGTGCCAGTAGTAGAGGCTCGTGTGGGACTGAAGCTTTCTTT. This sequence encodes CASSRGSCGTEAFF.

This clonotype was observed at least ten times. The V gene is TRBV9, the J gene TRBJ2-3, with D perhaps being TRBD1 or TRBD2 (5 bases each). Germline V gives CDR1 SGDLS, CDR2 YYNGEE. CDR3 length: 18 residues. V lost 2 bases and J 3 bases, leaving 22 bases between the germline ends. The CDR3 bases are TGTGCCAGCAGCGTTTCGGGTATGAGGGGACGAAAAACAGATACGCAGTATTTT. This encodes CASSVSGMRGRKTDTQYF.

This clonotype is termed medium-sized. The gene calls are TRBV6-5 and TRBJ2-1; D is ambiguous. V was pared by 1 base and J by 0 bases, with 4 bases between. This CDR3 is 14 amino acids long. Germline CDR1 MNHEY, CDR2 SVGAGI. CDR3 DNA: TGTGCCAGCAGTTACTACCCCTCCTACAATGAGCAGTTCTTC. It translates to CASSYYPSYNEQFF.

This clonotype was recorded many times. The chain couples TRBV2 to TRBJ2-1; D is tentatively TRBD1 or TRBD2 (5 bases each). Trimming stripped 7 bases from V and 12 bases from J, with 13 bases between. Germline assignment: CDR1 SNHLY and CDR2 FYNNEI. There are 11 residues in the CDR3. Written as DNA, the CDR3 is TGTGCCAGCATGGGGGAGTCTGTGCAGTTCTTC. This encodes CASMGESVQFF.

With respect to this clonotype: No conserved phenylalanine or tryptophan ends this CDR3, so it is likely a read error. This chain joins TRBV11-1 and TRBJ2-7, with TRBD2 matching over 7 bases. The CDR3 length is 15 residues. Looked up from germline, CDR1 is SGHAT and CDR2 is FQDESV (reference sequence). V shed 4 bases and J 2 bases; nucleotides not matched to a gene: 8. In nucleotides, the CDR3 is TGTGCCAGCAGCTCGGCAGAGGGAGGGCCCTACGAGCAGTACTTA. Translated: CASSSAEGGPYEQYL.

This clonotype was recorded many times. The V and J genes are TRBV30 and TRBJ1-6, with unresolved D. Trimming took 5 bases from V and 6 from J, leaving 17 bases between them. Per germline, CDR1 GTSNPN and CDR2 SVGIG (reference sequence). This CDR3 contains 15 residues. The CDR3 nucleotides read TGTGCCTGGGCCTTAATGACGGGCCTTAATTCACCCCTCCACTTT. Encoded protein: CAWALMTGLNSPLHF.

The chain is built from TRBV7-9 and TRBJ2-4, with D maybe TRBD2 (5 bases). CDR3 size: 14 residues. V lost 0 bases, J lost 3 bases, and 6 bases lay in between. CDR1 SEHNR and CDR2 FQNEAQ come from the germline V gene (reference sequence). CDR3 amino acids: CASSLARDKNIQYF. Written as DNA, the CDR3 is TGTGCCAGCAGCTTAGCTCGGGACAAAAACATTCAGTACTTC.

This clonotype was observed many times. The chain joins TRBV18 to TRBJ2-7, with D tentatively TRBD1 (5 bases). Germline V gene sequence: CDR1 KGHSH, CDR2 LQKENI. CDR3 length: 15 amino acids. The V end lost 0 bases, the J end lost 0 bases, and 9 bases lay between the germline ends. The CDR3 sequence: CASSPPGVTSYEQYF. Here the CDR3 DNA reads TGTGCCAGCTCACCACCAGGGGTTACCTCCTACGAGCAGTACTTC.

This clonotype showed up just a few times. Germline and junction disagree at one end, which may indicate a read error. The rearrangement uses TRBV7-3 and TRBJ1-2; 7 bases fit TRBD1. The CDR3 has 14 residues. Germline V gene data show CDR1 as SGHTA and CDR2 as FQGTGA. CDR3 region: CASRPAQGQGGYTF. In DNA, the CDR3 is TGTGCCAGCAGACCCGCCCAGGGGCAGGGGGGCTACACATTC.

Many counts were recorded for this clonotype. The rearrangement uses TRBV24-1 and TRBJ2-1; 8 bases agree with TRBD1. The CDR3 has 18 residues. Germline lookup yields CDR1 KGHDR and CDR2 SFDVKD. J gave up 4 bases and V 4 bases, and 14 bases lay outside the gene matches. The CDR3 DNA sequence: TGTGCCACCAGTGACATTGGGTCGGGACAGGCGGTTTACAATGAGCAGTTCTTC. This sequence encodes CATSDIGSGQAVYNEQFF.

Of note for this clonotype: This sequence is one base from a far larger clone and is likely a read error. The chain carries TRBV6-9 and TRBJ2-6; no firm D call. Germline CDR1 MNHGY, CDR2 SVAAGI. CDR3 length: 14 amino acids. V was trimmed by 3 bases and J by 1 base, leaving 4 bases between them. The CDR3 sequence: CASSYESGANVLTF. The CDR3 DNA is TGTGCCAGCAGTTACGAATCTGGGGCCAACGTCCTGACTTTC.

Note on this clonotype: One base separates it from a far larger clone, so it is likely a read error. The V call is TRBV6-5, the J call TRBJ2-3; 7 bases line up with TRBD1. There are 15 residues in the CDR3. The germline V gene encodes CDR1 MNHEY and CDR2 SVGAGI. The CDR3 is CSSSLQGLGTDTQYF. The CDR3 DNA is TGTTCCAGCAGTCTACAGGGGCTGGGCACAGATACGCAGTATTTT.

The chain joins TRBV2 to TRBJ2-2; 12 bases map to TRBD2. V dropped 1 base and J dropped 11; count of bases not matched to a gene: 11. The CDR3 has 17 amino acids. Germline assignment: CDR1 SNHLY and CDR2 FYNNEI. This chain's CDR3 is CASSEGGLAGFNVELFF. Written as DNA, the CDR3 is TGTGCCAGCAGTGAAGGAGGACTAGCGGGATTCAACGTTGAGCTGTTTTTT. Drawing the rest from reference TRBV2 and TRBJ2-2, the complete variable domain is EPEVTQTPSHQVTQMGQEVILRCVPISNHLYFYWYRQILGQKVEFLVSFYNNEISEKSEIFDDQFSVERPDGSNFTLKIRSTKLEDSAMYFCASSEGGLAGFNVELFFGEGSRLTVL.

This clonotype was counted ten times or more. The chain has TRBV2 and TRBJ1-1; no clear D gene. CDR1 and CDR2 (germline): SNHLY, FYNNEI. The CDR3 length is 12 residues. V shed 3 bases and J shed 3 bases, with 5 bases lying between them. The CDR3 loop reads CASSDRDTEAFF. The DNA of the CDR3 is TGTGCCAGCAGTGATAGGGACACTGAAGCTTTCTTT.

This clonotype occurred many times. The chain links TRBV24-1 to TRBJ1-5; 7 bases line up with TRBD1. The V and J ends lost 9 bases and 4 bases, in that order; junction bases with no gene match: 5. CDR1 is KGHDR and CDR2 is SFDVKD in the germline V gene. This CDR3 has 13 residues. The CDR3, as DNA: TGTGCCACCGGAGGGGGCCGGAATCAGCCCCAGCATTTT. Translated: CATGGGRNQPQHF.

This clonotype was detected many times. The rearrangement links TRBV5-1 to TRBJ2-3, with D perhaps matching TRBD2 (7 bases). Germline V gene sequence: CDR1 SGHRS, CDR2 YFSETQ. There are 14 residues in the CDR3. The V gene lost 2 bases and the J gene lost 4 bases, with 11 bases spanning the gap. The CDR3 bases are TGCGCCAGCAGCTTCGGGGGGCAGGCAGATACGCAGTATTTT. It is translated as CASSFGGQADTQYF. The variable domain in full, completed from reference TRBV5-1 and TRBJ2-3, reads KAGVTQTPRYLIKTRGQQVTLSCSPISGHRSVSWYQQTPGQGLQFLFEYFSETQRNKGNFPGRFSGRQFSNSRSEMNVSTLELGDSALYLCASSFGGQADTQYFGPGTRLTVL.